This TCR beta chain was captured in a study of PD-1 blockade in classical Hodgkin lymphoma. Study results and limitations: Baseline diversity was lower in partial responders and progressors than complete responders. It was CD4+ TCR diversity, not CD8+, that rose significantly by C4D1.

Profiled with immunoSEQ multiplex PCR; TCRdb holds only in-frame clones, not every one. The sample has about 20,000 clones; 60% to 75% are singletons. In regard to this clone: What it binds is unknown. Other DNA variants within this sample encode the same CDR3.

The time point was: cycle 4 day 1 (C4D1), after more than five weeks of nivolumab. Each patient experienced a relapse that followed autologous stem cell transplantation, and brentuximab vedotin exposure varied. When best responses were assessed, they were complete response, partial response or progressive disease. The CDR3 length is 15 residues. Germline CDR1 reads SGDLS; CDR2 reads YYNGEE. V dropped 1 base and J dropped 0; count of bases not matched to a gene: 2. This sequence joins TRBV9 and TRBJ2-3; 7 positions agree with TRBD2. The TCR originated in a human donor with classical Hodgkin lymphoma. The input for sequencing was peripheral blood mononuclear cells (PBMCs), taken before the fourth cycle of nivolumab. CDR3 nucleotide sequence: TGTGCCAGCAGCGTAAGCGGGACTAGCACAGATACGCAGTATTTT. This gives the protein CASSVSGTSTDTQYF.